One and the same sample provided the 14 T cell receptor beta chains below, sequenced in a study of Graves' ophthalmopathy and Graves' hyperthyroidism. Amplification targeted the TCR beta CDR3 regions, with RNA transcripts as the source material. First-round RT-PCR used HTBI primers; second-round multiplex PCR followed. TCRdb recomputed calls from the multiplex PCR reads with MiXCR, one row per CDR3 protein. The sample has 230,000 or so distinct CDR3 sequences, about 47% seen once. The sample consisted of peripheral blood. The source of these receptors is an adult man with Graves' ophthalmopathy.

This clonotype was counted only a few times. The chain uses TRBV29-1 and TRBJ2-7, with unresolved D. V lost 4 bases, J lost 3 bases, and 13 bases lay in between. The CDR3 has 13 amino acids. The germline CDR1 and CDR2 sequences are SQVTM and ANQGSEA. CDR3 nucleotides: TGCAGCGTTGGAGGACCGATCATCTACGAGCAGTACTTC. It encodes CSVGGPIIYEQYF.

The chain uses TRBV12-3 or TRBV12-4 and TRBJ2-7, with D uncertain. V was clipped by 5 bases and J by 1 base, with 12 bases between them. The CDR3 runs to 14 residues. CDR3 sequence: CASSPRSTSYEQYF. The CDR3, as DNA: TGTGCCAGCAGTCCACGTTCGACTTCCTACGAGCAGTACTTC.

This clonotype was found a few times. This chain links TRBV7-8 with TRBJ1-3; D not resolved. Germline V gene lookup returns CDR1 SGHVS and CDR2 FQNEAQ. The length of the CDR3 is 13 residues. Trimming pared 1 base from V and 4 bases from J, leaving 5 bases between. CDR3 sequence reads: CASSLVSGNTIYF. The CDR3 DNA sequence: TGTGCCAGCAGCTTAGTGTCCGGAAACACCATATATTTT.

The DNA of the CDR3 is TGTGCCACCAGCAGAGAGAGGGGGTCACCCCTCCACTTT. Its protein product is CATSRERGSPLHF. The chain uses TRBV15 and TRBJ1-6; TRBD1 is a possible D gene (6 bases). The CDR3 consists of 13 residues. CDR1 and CDR2 (germline): LNHNV, YYDKDF (reference sequence). V was trimmed by 0 bases and J by 10 bases, leaving 7 bases between them.

This clonotype was observed many times. This chain joins TRBV7-9 and TRBJ1-1; the D is unclear. The CDR3 is 12 amino acids. Germline CDR1 reads SEHNR; CDR2 reads FQNEAQ (reference sequence). V was trimmed by 5 bases and J by 10 bases, leaving 14 bases between them. CDR3 loop: CASSLNVRGAFF. The CDR3 coding sequence is TGTGCCAGCAGCCTCAACGTTAGAGGAGCTTTCTTT.

This clonotype was counted only a few times. V gene TRBV2 combines with J gene TRBJ2-2; the match to TRBD2 covers 14 bases. Germline lookup yields CDR1 SNHLY and CDR2 FYNNEI. This CDR3 is built from 15 residues. J lost 7 bases, V lost 7 bases, and 5 bases had no gene match. CDR3 sequence (DNA): TGTGCCAGCAAGGGGACTAGCGGGAGAGGCGGGGAGCTGTTTTTT. The encoded protein is CASKGTSGRGGELFF.

This chain connects TRBV29-1 to TRBJ2-5; TRBD1 aligns across 10 bases. J was trimmed by 7 bases and V by 3 bases; bases with no gene match: 8. Germline V CDR1 and CDR2: SQVTM, ANQGSEA. The CDR3 runs 14 residues. DNA of the CDR3: TGCAGCGTTGACGGGACAGGGGTAATGGGGACCCAGTACTTC. It translates to CSVDGTGVMGTQYF. Looking up the rest from reference TRBV29-1 and TRBJ2-5 gives the full variable domain: SAVISQKPSRDICQRGTSLTIQCQVDSQVTMMFWYRQQPGQSLTLIATANQGSEATYESGFVIDKFPISRPNLTFSTLTVSNMSPEDSSIYLCSVDGTGVMGTQYFGPGTRLLVL.

Many counts were recorded for this clonotype. This sequence joins TRBV15 and TRBJ1-1; D not certain. V lost 0 bases and J lost 4, with 15 bases in between. This CDR3 is built from 16 residues. Germline CDR1 and CDR2: LNHNV and YYDKDF (reference sequence). In DNA, the CDR3 is TGTGCCACCAGCAGAGAATACCCCGGACGCCGCACTGAAGCTTTCTTT. It translates to CATSREYPGRRTEAFF.

This clonotype was counted only a few times. The chain uses TRBV5-8 and TRBJ1-2; 7 nucleotides line up with TRBD1. V lost 0 bases to trimming and J lost 6 bases; unmatched junction nucleotides: 2. The germline CDR1 and CDR2 sequences are SGHTS and YDEGEE. The CDR3 is 13 residues long. The CDR3: CASSLAGQDGYTF. The DNA of the CDR3 is TGTGCCAGCAGCTTGGCCGGACAGGATGGCTACACCTTC.

The gene calls are TRBV11-2 and TRBJ2-7, with 10 bases identical to TRBD1. The V gene's germline CDR1 is SGHAT and CDR2 FQNNGV. The V gene end was trimmed by 4 bases and the J gene end by 3 bases; junction bases not matched to a gene: 12. The CDR3 sequence is 17 residues long. The DNA of the CDR3 is TGTGCCAGCAGCTCCGATCTTTACGGGACAGGGGACTACGAGCAGTACTTC. As protein: CASSSDLYGTGDYEQYF.

This clonotype was seen just once. This may come from a read error, since a much larger clone is one base off. The chain is built from TRBV2 and TRBJ2-5; D not certain. Germline V gives CDR1 SNHLY, CDR2 FYNNEI. The CDR3 is 13 residues long. CDR3 sequence: CTSSPGFQETQYF. The CDR3 bases are TGTACCAGCAGTCCCGGCTTTCAAGAGACCCAGTACTTC. Variable domain in full (rest from reference TRBV2 and TRBJ2-5): EPEVTQTPSHQVTQMGQEVILRCVPISNHLYFYWYRQILGQKVEFLVSFYNNEISEKSEIFDDQFSVERPDGSNFTLKIRSTKLEDSAMYFCTSSPGFQETQYFGPGTRLLVL.

This rearrangement joins TRBV5-1 to TRBJ1-4; 8 bases are shared with TRBD1. The ends lost 0 bases at V and 6 bases at J; junction bases unmatched: 1. The CDR3 totals 14 residues. Germline V lookup: CDR1 SGHRS, CDR2 YFSETQ. The CDR3, as DNA: TGCGCCAGCAGCTTGGAACAGGGGGATGAAAAACTGTTTTTT. Translation: CASSLEQGDEKLFF.

V gene TRBV28 combines with J gene TRBJ2-5; 10 positions agree with TRBD1. Germline trimming cut 6 bases from V and 4 bases from J; bases unmatched to any gene: 2. The germline V gene encodes CDR1 MDHEN and CDR2 SYDVKM. This CDR3 comprises 13 residues. CDR3 protein: CASRTGGSETQYF. DNA of the CDR3: TGTGCCAGCAGGACAGGGGGCTCAGAGACCCAGTACTTC.

Details on this clonotype: The missing conserved phenylalanine or tryptophan at the end of this CDR3 makes a read error likely. The DNA is omitted, as the CDR3 cannot be located on it reliably, and the CDR3 follows TCRdb's listing. The chain links TRBV9 to TRBJ1-6. From its first to its last residue, the CDR3 has 9 amino acids. The germline gives CDR1 SGDLS, CDR2 YYNGEE. The CDR3: CASRGTTNY.